Following are 18 T cell receptor beta chains from one sample sequenced in a study of blood T cell repertoires in COVID-19 (dated by TCRdb to the early 2020s). Library preparation was by the immunoSEQ multiplex PCR assay. TCRdb stores this immuneACCESS table with in-frame sequences only. Part of the clones is absent; in the studies checked, under half of the shortfall reflects unresolved V genes, and no reason is known for the rest. The sample table contains 200,000 to 250,000 clones; only one count was recorded for almost 90% of them. Of the sample, less than 3.5% is held by the ten largest clones. Input material: peripheral blood. These receptors all stem from a woman aged 60-75 years with acute or convalescent COVID-19.

Worth noting for this clone: This could be a read error, since a much larger clone is one nucleotide away. The chain has TRBV5-1 and TRBJ2-3; TRBD1 might be the D (5 bases). Germline-derived CDR1 and CDR2 are SGHRS and YFSETQ. Between the trimmed V and J ends, which lost 0 bases and 2 bases, there was a span of 7 bases. This CDR3 has 14 residues. CDR3 in amino acids: CASSLDRPTDTQYF. As DNA, the CDR3 is TGCGCCAGCAGCTTGGACAGGCCCACAGATACGCAGTATTTT.

The V call is TRBV20-1, the J call TRBJ1-1, with D perhaps TRBD1 (6 bases). There are 11 residues in the CDR3. V lost 6 bases and J lost 8, with 13 bases in between. The germline V gene encodes CDR1 DFQATT and CDR2 SNEGSKA (reference sequence). The CDR3 nucleotides read TGCAGTGCCACAGGGAGAGAAGAAGCTTTCTTT. It encodes CSATGREEAFF.

V gene TRBV5-5 combines with J gene TRBJ1-4; no firm D call. This CDR3 is built from 16 residues. The germline CDR1 and CDR2 sequences are SGHKS and YYEKEE (reference sequence). V dropped 0 bases and J dropped 2 bases, with 11 bases sitting between them. The CDR3 DNA reads as TGTGCCAGCAGCTTGGGTCCCTCGGTGACTAATGAAAAACTGTTTTTT. Translating gives CASSLGPSVTNEKLFF.

V and J are TRBV10-3 and TRBJ2-1, with TRBD2 matching over 12 bases. With V trimmed by 0 bases and J by 7 bases, 7 bases remained unmatched. The CDR3 loop spans 17 amino acids. Germline CDR1 is ENHRY and CDR2 is SYGVKD. CDR3 loop: CAISESTSGGHPNEQFF. The CDR3 DNA is TGTGCCATCAGTGAGTCGACTAGCGGGGGCCACCCTAATGAGCAGTTCTTC.

This chain links TRBV14 with TRBJ2-1, with D perhaps TRBD2 (6 bases). CDR3 length: 15 residues. Between the trimmed V and J ends, which lost 10 bases and 4 bases, there was a span of 20 bases. Per germline, CDR1 SGHDN and CDR2 FVKESK. The CDR3, as DNA: TGTGCCAACAGTCAGGCCCCGGGACTGTACAATGAGCAGTTCTTC. Translating it yields CANSQAPGLYNEQFF. Variable domain in full (rest from reference TRBV14 and TRBJ2-1): EAGVTQFPSHSVIEKGQTVTLRCDPISGHDNLYWYRRVMGKEIKFLLHFVKESKQDESGMPNNRFLAERTGGTYSTLKVQPAELEDSGVYFCANSQAPGLYNEQFFGPGTRLTVL.

This rearrangement joins TRBV27 to TRBJ1-6; 7 nucleotides line up with TRBD1. The CDR3 covers 14 residues. Trimming removed 3 bases from V and 8 bases from J; junction bases left unmatched: 4. CDR1 is MNHEY and CDR2 is SMNVEV in the germline V gene (reference sequence). CDR3 in DNA: TGTGCCAGCAGTTTGGGGGACAGTTATTCACCCCTCCACTTT. Translated, it gives CASSLGDSYSPLHF.

The chain carries TRBV5-1 and TRBJ1-6, with 9 bases aligning to TRBD1. The CDR3 runs 15 residues. Trimming took 1 base from V and 12 from J; bases not matched to a gene: 8. Germline CDR1 reads SGHRS; CDR2 reads YFSETQ. CDR3 nucleotides: TGCGCCAGCAGCTTGCCGGGACAGGGAACCGGACCCCTCCACTTT. This gives the protein CASSLPGQGTGPLHF.

V gene TRBV15 combines with J gene TRBJ1-4, with D maybe TRBD1 (5 bases). The CDR3 runs 16 residues. V shed 4 bases and J shed 0 bases, with 12 bases lying between them. Germline V gene sequence: CDR1 LNHNV, CDR2 YYDKDF (reference sequence). The CDR3 region has the DNA TGTGCCACCAGCATCGGGCAGGGTCCAACTAATGAAAAACTGTTTTTT. The encoded protein is CATSIGQGPTNEKLFF.

The V gene is TRBV4-1, the J gene TRBJ2-7, with TRBD2 matching over 12 bases. Germline V lookup: CDR1 MGHRA, CDR2 YSYEKL. V was clipped by 1 base and J by 2 bases; unmatched bases: 3. The CDR3 loop spans 16 amino acids. In nucleotides, the CDR3 is TGCGCCAGCAGCCAAGGACTAGCGGGAGCAACCTACGAGCAGTACTTC. It translates to CASSQGLAGATYEQYF.

This clone was counted once. The gene calls are TRBV11-2 and TRBJ1-5; 9 bases agree with TRBD1. The trim removed 4 bases at V and 9 bases at J, leaving 4 bases unmatched. CDR1 and CDR2 from the germline V gene are SGHAT and FQNNGV. This CDR3 is 13 amino acids long. The CDR3 coding sequence is TGTGCCAGCAGCTGGGACAGGGAAAGGCCCCAGCATTTT. It specifies CASSWDRERPQHF.

V and J are TRBV6-1 and TRBJ1-1; no clear D gene. In germline, CDR1 is MNHNS, CDR2 SASEGT. V dropped 3 bases and J dropped 0 bases, with 5 bases sitting between them. The CDR3 is made up of 13 amino acids. Here the CDR3 reads CASSESMNTEAFF. In nucleotides, the CDR3 is TGTGCCAGCAGTGAGTCCATGAACACTGAAGCTTTCTTT.

The chain employs TRBV15 and TRBJ1-2, with TRBD1 matching 7 bases. The germline V gene encodes CDR1 LNHNV and CDR2 YYDKDF (reference sequence). CDR3 length: 15 amino acids. Unmatched junction bases numbered 3, after V lost 1 base and J lost 1 base. The CDR3 here is CATSRGQGVNYGYTF. The CDR3 DNA is TGTGCCACCAGCAGAGGACAGGGTGTTAACTATGGCTACACCTTC.

A word on this clone: The identical CDR3 is also encoded by other nucleotide sequences in the sample. The gene calls are TRBV7-9 and TRBJ1-6, with 9 bases aligning to TRBD1. The CDR3 consists of 13 residues. V lost 6 bases and J lost 7; bases outside the gene matches: 1. Germline V gene lookup returns CDR1 SEHNR and CDR2 FQNEAQ (reference sequence). CDR3 DNA sequence: TGTGCCAGCAGGACAGGGGGAAATTCACCCCTCCACTTT. This gives the protein CASRTGGNSPLHF.

The chain is built from TRBV30 and TRBJ1-2, with TRBD1 matching 7 bases. The CDR3 runs 13 residues. The V and J ends lost 4 bases and 8 bases, in that order; junction bases with no gene match: 10. Germline V gene sequence: CDR1 GTSNPN, CDR2 SVGIG (reference sequence). CDR3 sequence: CAWTPRAGGGYTF. In nucleotides, the CDR3 is TGTGCCTGGACTCCAAGGGCAGGGGGGGGCTACACCTTC.

The chain combines TRBV19 with TRBJ1-5; 7 nucleotides align to TRBD1. Germline V lookup: CDR1 LNHDA, CDR2 SQIVND (reference sequence). This CDR3 has 14 amino acids. V shed 5 bases and J 7 bases; nucleotides not matched to a gene: 8. The CDR3 DNA reads TGTGCCAGTAGTCTTACAGGGGAAGGCCAGCCCCAGCATTTT. It yields the protein CASSLTGEGQPQHF.

V is TRBV4-2 and J is TRBJ2-5, with 8 positions matching TRBD2. Germline assignment: CDR1 LGHNA and CDR2 YNFKEQ. The CDR3 loop spans 18 amino acids. V shed 5 bases and J 2 bases; nucleotides not matched to a gene: 16. CDR3 sequence reads: CASSTLASSGGIQETQYF. In nucleotides, the CDR3 is TGTGCCAGCAGCACTCTGGCCTCGAGCGGGGGAATACAAGAGACCCAGTACTTC.

This clone has more than one count but fewer than ten. The chain carries TRBV6-5 and TRBJ2-1; 9 positions agree with TRBD1. The CDR3 has 14 residues. Trimming at V came to 6 bases and at J to 8 bases, leaving 8 bases not matched to a gene. Germline V gives CDR1 MNHEY, CDR2 SVGAGI. DNA for the CDR3: TGTGCCAGCAGCTCCGGGACAGGGTGGTATGAGCAGTTCTTC. Translating gives CASSSGTGWYEQFF.

The rearrangement uses TRBV5-1 and TRBJ2-3, with TRBD1 identical over 8 bases. This CDR3 is 15 amino acids long. With V trimmed by 2 bases and J by 0 bases, 2 bases remained unmatched. The germline gives CDR1 SGHRS, CDR2 YFSETQ. CDR3 protein: CASSFRDRSTDTQYF. The CDR3 DNA reads TGCGCCAGCAGCTTCCGGGACAGGAGCACAGATACGCAGTATTTT.